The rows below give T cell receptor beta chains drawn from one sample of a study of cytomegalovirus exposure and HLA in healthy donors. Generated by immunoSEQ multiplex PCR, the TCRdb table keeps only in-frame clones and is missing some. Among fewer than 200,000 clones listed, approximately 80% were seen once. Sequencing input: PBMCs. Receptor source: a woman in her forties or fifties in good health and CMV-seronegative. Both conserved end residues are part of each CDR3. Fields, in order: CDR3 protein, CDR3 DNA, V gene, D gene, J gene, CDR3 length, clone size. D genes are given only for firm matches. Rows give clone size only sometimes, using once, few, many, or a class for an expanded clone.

cdr3_aa: CASSQTGIMVSFSYNEQFF
cdr3_nt: TGCGCCAGCAGTCAGACCGGGATTATGGTATCCTTCTCCTACAATGAGCAGTTCTTC
v_call: TRBV5-1
d_call: NA
j_call: TRBJ2-1
cdr3_length: 19
clone_size: once

cdr3_aa: CASSLRASGGTQYF
cdr3_nt: TGTGCCAGCAGCTTACGGGCTAGCGGGGGAACGCAGTATTTT
v_call: TRBV11-2
d_call: TRBD2
j_call: TRBJ2-3
cdr3_length: 14
clone_size: few

cdr3_aa: CASSRQGNYGYTF
cdr3_nt: TGTGCCAGCAGTAGACAGGGGAACTATGGCTACACCTTC
v_call: TRBV5-4
d_call: TRBD1
j_call: TRBJ1-2
cdr3_length: 13
clone_size: NA

cdr3_aa: CASSLGLGGAGYNEQFF
cdr3_nt: TGTGCCAGCAGCTTAGGGCTTGGGGGGGCGGGTTACAATGAGCAGTTCTTC
v_call: TRBV7-3
d_call: NA
j_call: TRBJ2-1
cdr3_length: 17
clone_size: NA

cdr3_aa: CASSPAPHSTLSYEQYF
cdr3_nt: TGTGCCAGCAGCCCTGCCCCGCACAGCACCCTCTCCTACGAGCAGTACTTC
v_call: TRBV7-2
d_call: NA
j_call: TRBJ2-7
cdr3_length: 17
clone_size: few

cdr3_aa: CASSLTSGRARSYNEQFF
cdr3_nt: TGTGCCAGCAGCTTGACTAGCGGGAGGGCCCGGTCCTACAATGAGCAGTTCTTC
v_call: TRBV7-6
d_call: TRBD2
j_call: TRBJ2-1
cdr3_length: 18
clone_size: NA

cdr3_aa: CASSKGQGAHQSQHF
cdr3_nt: TGTGCCAGTAGTAAGGGGCAGGGGGCACATCAGTCCCAGCATTTT
v_call: TRBV19
d_call: TRBD1
j_call: TRBJ1-5
cdr3_length: 15
clone_size: NA

cdr3_aa: CASSLGLQGNEQYF
cdr3_nt: TGCGCCAGCAGCTTAGGATTACAGGGGAACGAGCAGTACTTC
v_call: TRBV5-1
d_call: TRBD1
j_call: TRBJ2-7
cdr3_length: 14
clone_size: NA

cdr3_aa: CASSYIRGDGYTF
cdr3_nt: TGTGCCAGCAGTTACATAAGGGGTGATGGCTACACCTTC
v_call: TRBV28
d_call: NA
j_call: TRBJ1-2
cdr3_length: 13
clone_size: NA

cdr3_aa: CASSVGGRADTQYF
cdr3_nt: TGTGCCAGCAGCGTAGGAGGGAGGGCGGATACGCAGTATTTT
v_call: TRBV9
d_call: TRBD2
j_call: TRBJ2-3
cdr3_length: 14
clone_size: NA

cdr3_aa: CASRLAGQGKTQYF
cdr3_nt: TGTGCAAGTCGCTTAGCCGGGCAGGGAAAGACCCAGTACTTC
v_call: TRBV12-2
d_call: NA
j_call: TRBJ2-5
cdr3_length: 14
clone_size: few

cdr3_aa: CANSQDRTGLGGYTF
cdr3_nt: TGCGCCAACAGCCAAGATCGGACGGGGTTGGGTGGCTACACCTTC
v_call: TRBV4-3
d_call: NA
j_call: TRBJ1-2
cdr3_length: 15
clone_size: NA

cdr3_aa: CASSPFRGGAGNYGYTF
cdr3_nt: TGTGCCAGTAGTCCCTTTCGGGGGGGCGCAGGTAACTATGGCTACACCTTC
v_call: TRBV19
d_call: NA
j_call: TRBJ1-2
cdr3_length: 17
clone_size: NA

cdr3_aa: CASGRGARETQYF
cdr3_nt: TGTGCCTCGGGACGGGGGGCGAGAGAGACCCAGTACTTC
v_call: TRBV9
d_call: NA
j_call: TRBJ2-5
cdr3_length: 13
clone_size: few

cdr3_aa: CASSHAQGTGYGYTF
cdr3_nt: TGTGCCAGCAGCCATGCCCAGGGGACAGGGTATGGCTACACCTTC
v_call: TRBV7-9
d_call: TRBD1
j_call: TRBJ1-2
cdr3_length: 15
clone_size: NA

cdr3_aa: CASSQGTGENQPQHF
cdr3_nt: TGCGCCAGCAGCCAAGGGACAGGGGAAAATCAGCCCCAGCATTTT
v_call: TRBV4-1
d_call: TRBD1
j_call: TRBJ1-5
cdr3_length: 15
clone_size: NA

cdr3_aa: CASSIGLDTQYF
cdr3_nt: TGTGCCAGTAGTATAGGACTGGATACGCAGTATTTT
v_call: TRBV19
d_call: NA
j_call: TRBJ2-3
cdr3_length: 12
clone_size: NA

cdr3_aa: CASSYDTMNTEAFF
cdr3_nt: TGTGCCAGTAGTTACGACACCATGAACACTGAAGCTTTCTTT
v_call: TRBV19
d_call: NA
j_call: TRBJ1-1
cdr3_length: 14
clone_size: NA

cdr3_aa: CASSLATLGHPEQYF
cdr3_nt: TGCGCCAGCAGCTTGGCAACCTTAGGACATCCCGAGCAGTACTTC
v_call: TRBV5-1
d_call: NA
j_call: TRBJ2-7
cdr3_length: 15
clone_size: NA

cdr3_aa: CASSNSRTSGGNTGELFF
cdr3_nt: TGTGCCAGCAGCAATTCCCGGACTAGCGGGGGAAACACCGGGGAGCTGTTTTTT
v_call: TRBV7-8
d_call: TRBD2
j_call: TRBJ2-2
cdr3_length: 18
clone_size: NA

cdr3_aa: CASSGTSGGLYEQYF
cdr3_nt: TGTGCCAGCAGTGGGACTAGCGGGGGTTTATACGAGCAGTACTTC
v_call: TRBV6-1
d_call: TRBD2
j_call: TRBJ2-7
cdr3_length: 15
clone_size: NA

cdr3_aa: CASSPQGGNTEAFF
cdr3_nt: TGTGCCAGCAGCCCACAGGGGGGGAACACTGAAGCTTTCTTT
v_call: TRBV6-4
d_call: TRBD1
j_call: TRBJ1-1
cdr3_length: 14
clone_size: once

cdr3_aa: CASSPSGSHNEQFF
cdr3_nt: TGTGCCAGCAGCCCAAGCGGGAGCCACAATGAGCAGTTCTTC
v_call: TRBV11-3
d_call: TRBD2
j_call: TRBJ2-1
cdr3_length: 14
clone_size: NA

cdr3_aa: CASSQSRPGLATDTQYF
cdr3_nt: TGTGCCAGCAGCCAATCTCGTCCGGGACTAGCCACAGATACGCAGTATTTT
v_call: TRBV4-2
d_call: TRBD2
j_call: TRBJ2-3
cdr3_length: 17
clone_size: NA

cdr3_aa: CASSSRDRLGRVYEQYF
cdr3_nt: TGTGCCAGCAGCTCCCGGGACAGGCTCGGTAGGGTTTACGAGCAGTACTTC
v_call: TRBV7-9
d_call: TRBD1
j_call: TRBJ2-7
cdr3_length: 17
clone_size: NA

cdr3_aa: CASSPGQNTEAFF
cdr3_nt: TGTGCCAGCAGTCCTGGACAGAACACTGAAGCTTTCTTT
v_call: TRBV14
d_call: NA
j_call: TRBJ1-1
cdr3_length: 13
clone_size: few

cdr3_aa: CASSTPGQGLGGYTF
cdr3_nt: TGTGCCAGCAGCACCCCGGGACAGGGCCTCGGTGGCTACACCTTC
v_call: TRBV9
d_call: TRBD1
j_call: TRBJ1-2
cdr3_length: 15
clone_size: NA

cdr3_aa: CASSLAPGRGDTGELFF
cdr3_nt: TGTGCCAGCAGCTTAGCCCCCGGCAGGGGTGACACCGGGGAGCTGTTTTTT
v_call: TRBV11-3
d_call: NA
j_call: TRBJ2-2
cdr3_length: 17
clone_size: NA

cdr3_aa: CASSPGTPRGYTQYF
cdr3_nt: TGTGCCAGCAGCCCCGGGACACCCAGGGGATATACGCAGTATTTT
v_call: TRBV14
d_call: NA
j_call: TRBJ2-3
cdr3_length: 15
clone_size: NA

cdr3_aa: CASSWGTEKQYF
cdr3_nt: TGTGCCAGCAGCTGGGGGACTGAGAAGCAGTACTTC
v_call: TRBV5-4
d_call: NA
j_call: TRBJ2-7
cdr3_length: 12
clone_size: NA

cdr3_aa: CASSLEADRGNGELFF
cdr3_nt: TGCGCCAGCAGCTTGGAGGCAGACAGGGGGAACGGGGAGCTGTTTTTT
v_call: TRBV5-1
d_call: TRBD1
j_call: TRBJ2-2
cdr3_length: 16
clone_size: NA

cdr3_aa: CASSLGGQETQYF
cdr3_nt: TGTGCCAGCAGCCTCGGGGGTCAAGAGACCCAGTACTTC
v_call: TRBV7-2
d_call: NA
j_call: TRBJ2-5
cdr3_length: 13
clone_size: few

cdr3_aa: CASSPRRIEGTDTQYF
cdr3_nt: TGTGCCAGCAGCCCCCGCCGAATTGAGGGCACAGATACGCAGTATTTT
v_call: TRBV7-9
d_call: NA
j_call: TRBJ2-3
cdr3_length: 16
clone_size: once

cdr3_aa: CASSFEGAIDTQYF
cdr3_nt: TGCGCCAGCAGCTTCGAGGGGGCGATCGATACGCAGTATTTT
v_call: TRBV5-1
d_call: TRBD1
j_call: TRBJ2-3
cdr3_length: 14
clone_size: NA

cdr3_aa: CASSLERGGGDTEAFF
cdr3_nt: TGTGCCAGCAGCTTGGAGAGGGGCGGGGGGGACACTGAAGCTTTCTTT
v_call: TRBV5-6
d_call: NA
j_call: TRBJ1-1
cdr3_length: 16
clone_size: few

cdr3_aa: CASSQGSGSTMETQYF
cdr3_nt: TGCGCCAGCAGCCAAGGTTCCGGGAGTACGATGGAGACCCAGTACTTC
v_call: TRBV4-3
d_call: NA
j_call: TRBJ2-5
cdr3_length: 16
clone_size: NA

cdr3_aa: CASSSGGLNYGYTF
cdr3_nt: TGTGCCAGCAGCTCCGGGGGGCTTAACTATGGCTACACCTTC
v_call: TRBV7-2
d_call: NA
j_call: TRBJ1-2
cdr3_length: 14
clone_size: once

cdr3_aa: CASSLEDGTGTDTQYF
cdr3_nt: TGTGCCAGCAGCTTGGAAGACGGAACAGGCACAGATACGCAGTATTTT
v_call: TRBV5-6
d_call: NA
j_call: TRBJ2-3
cdr3_length: 16
clone_size: NA

cdr3_aa: CASQGASTEAFF
cdr3_nt: TGTGCCAGCCAGGGGGCAAGCACTGAAGCTTTCTTT
v_call: TRBV6-1
d_call: TRBD1
j_call: TRBJ1-1
cdr3_length: 12
clone_size: NA

cdr3_aa: CASSQESGSGNTIYF
cdr3_nt: TGCGCCAGCAGCCAAGAGTCAGGCTCTGGAAACACCATATATTTT
v_call: TRBV5-1
d_call: NA
j_call: TRBJ1-3
cdr3_length: 15
clone_size: NA

cdr3_aa: CASSAGQGGNYGYTF
cdr3_nt: TGTGCCAGCAGTGCAGGACAGGGGGGGAACTATGGCTACACCTTC
v_call: TRBV2
d_call: TRBD1
j_call: TRBJ1-2
cdr3_length: 15
clone_size: NA

cdr3_aa: CSTNTNTEAFF
cdr3_nt: TGCAGCACCAACACGAACACTGAAGCTTTCTTT
v_call: TRBV29-1
d_call: NA
j_call: TRBJ1-1
cdr3_length: 11
clone_size: few

cdr3_aa: CAWSLRGQFGNTIYF
cdr3_nt: TGTGCCTGGAGCCTGAGGGGGCAATTTGGAAACACCATATATTTT
v_call: TRBV30
d_call: TRBD1
j_call: TRBJ1-3
cdr3_length: 15
clone_size: NA

cdr3_aa: CASSQSASGSYEQYF
cdr3_nt: TGCGCCAGCAGCCAGTCGGCTAGCGGGAGCTACGAGCAGTACTTC
v_call: TRBV4-3
d_call: TRBD2
j_call: TRBJ2-7
cdr3_length: 15
clone_size: NA

cdr3_aa: CASKVPGQGMHEQFF
cdr3_nt: TGTGCCAGCAAGGTTCCGGGACAGGGAATGCATGAGCAGTTCTTC
v_call: TRBV2
d_call: TRBD1
j_call: TRBJ2-1
cdr3_length: 15
clone_size: NA

cdr3_aa: CASSTSARGTGELFF
cdr3_nt: TGTGCCAGCAGCACCTCTGCACGGGGGACCGGGGAGCTGTTTTTT
v_call: TRBV9
d_call: NA
j_call: TRBJ2-2
cdr3_length: 15
clone_size: NA

cdr3_aa: CASSQGWRRTEAFF
cdr3_nt: TGTGCCAGCAGCCAGGGGTGGAGGCGCACTGAAGCTTTCTTT
v_call: TRBV11-2
d_call: NA
j_call: TRBJ1-1
cdr3_length: 14
clone_size: NA

cdr3_aa: CASSSFSSREQFF
cdr3_nt: TGTGCCAGCAGTTCCTTTAGCTCACGGGAGCAGTTCTTC
v_call: TRBV6-6
d_call: NA
j_call: TRBJ2-1
cdr3_length: 13
clone_size: NA

cdr3_aa: CASSLGGFSSGNTIYF
cdr3_nt: TGTGCCAGCAGCTTGGGCGGATTCAGCTCTGGAAACACCATATATTTT
v_call: TRBV5-6
d_call: NA
j_call: TRBJ1-3
cdr3_length: 16
clone_size: few

cdr3_aa: CASSPGQQETQYF
cdr3_nt: TGTGCCAGCTCACCAGGACAGCAAGAGACCCAGTACTTC
v_call: TRBV18
d_call: NA
j_call: TRBJ2-5
cdr3_length: 13
clone_size: once

cdr3_aa: CASSEMGQSYEQYF
cdr3_nt: TGTGCCAGCAGCGAAATGGGACAGTCCTACGAGCAGTACTTC
v_call: TRBV2
d_call: TRBD1
j_call: TRBJ2-7
cdr3_length: 14
clone_size: NA

cdr3_aa: CASSQGGSQPQHF
cdr3_nt: TGTGCCAGCAGCCAGGGAGGCAGTCAGCCCCAGCATTTT
v_call: TRBV2
d_call: NA
j_call: TRBJ1-5
cdr3_length: 13
clone_size: NA

cdr3_aa: CASSLDSPLHF
cdr3_nt: TGTGCCAGCAGCTTAGATTCACCCCTCCACTTT
v_call: TRBV2
d_call: NA
j_call: TRBJ1-6
cdr3_length: 11
clone_size: NA

cdr3_aa: CASSAQGRGVQETQYF
cdr3_nt: TGCGCCAGCAGCGCGCAGGGGCGGGGGGTCCAAGAGACCCAGTACTTC
v_call: TRBV5-1
d_call: TRBD2
j_call: TRBJ2-5
cdr3_length: 16
clone_size: NA

cdr3_aa: CASSQDPLAGNSYNEQFF
cdr3_nt: TGCGCCAGCAGCCAAGACCCCCTAGCGGGGAACTCCTACAATGAGCAGTTCTTC
v_call: TRBV4-1
d_call: TRBD2
j_call: TRBJ2-1
cdr3_length: 18
clone_size: once

cdr3_aa: CASSLVLAGGLSTDTQYF
cdr3_nt: TGTGCCAGCAGTTTGGTCCTAGCGGGAGGCCTAAGCACAGATACGCAGTATTTT
v_call: TRBV28
d_call: TRBD2
j_call: TRBJ2-3
cdr3_length: 18
clone_size: NA